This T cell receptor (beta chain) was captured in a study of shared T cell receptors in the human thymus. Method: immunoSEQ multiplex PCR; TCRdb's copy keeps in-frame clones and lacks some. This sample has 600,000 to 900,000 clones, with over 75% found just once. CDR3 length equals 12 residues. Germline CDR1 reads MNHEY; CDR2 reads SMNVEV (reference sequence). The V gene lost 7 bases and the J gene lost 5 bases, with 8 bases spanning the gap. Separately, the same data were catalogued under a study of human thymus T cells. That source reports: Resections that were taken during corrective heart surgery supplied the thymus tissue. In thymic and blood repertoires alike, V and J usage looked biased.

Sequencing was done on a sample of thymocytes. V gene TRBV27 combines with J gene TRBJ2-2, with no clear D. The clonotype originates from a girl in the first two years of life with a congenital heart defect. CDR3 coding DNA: TGTGCCAGCACCAACAGTACCGGGGAGCTGTTTTTT. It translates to CASTNSTGELFF.